This T cell receptor beta chain was found in a study of long-term antiretroviral therapy in people with HIV. Points from the study as a whole: HIV repertoire CDR3 lengths ranged less widely than those of controls.

A minimum of one pre-ART and two post-ART PBMC samples existed for each donor. CDR1 and CDR2 from the germline V gene are SQVTM and ANQGSEA. The CDR3 covers 15 residues. J gave up 2 bases and V 6 bases, and 8 bases lay outside the gene matches. For this clone: Its target is unknown.

An immunoSEQ assay, version v3.0, was performed at survey level. Method: immunoSEQ multiplex PCR; TCRdb's copy keeps in-frame clones and lacks some. The sample lists around 21,000 clones, more than 80% occurring once. The chain is built from TRBV29-1 and TRBJ2-3, with TRBD1 matching over 10 bases. Sample: unsorted PBMCs, taken around 6 years after starting antiretroviral therapy. The receptor's source is a young man with HIV. CDR3 protein: CSVVRQGAVTDTQYF. The CDR3, as DNA: TGCAGCGTGGTTAGACAGGGGGCAGTCACAGATACGCAGTATTTT.